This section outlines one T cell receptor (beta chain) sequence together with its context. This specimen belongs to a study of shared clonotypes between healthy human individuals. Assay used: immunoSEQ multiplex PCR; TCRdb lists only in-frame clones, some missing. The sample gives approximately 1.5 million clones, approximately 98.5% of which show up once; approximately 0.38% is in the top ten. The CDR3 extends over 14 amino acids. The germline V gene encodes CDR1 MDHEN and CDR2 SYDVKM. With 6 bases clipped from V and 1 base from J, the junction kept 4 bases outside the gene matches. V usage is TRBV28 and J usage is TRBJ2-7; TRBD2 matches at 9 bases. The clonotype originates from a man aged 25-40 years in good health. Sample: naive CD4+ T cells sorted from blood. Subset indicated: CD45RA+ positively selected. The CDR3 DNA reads TGTGCCAGCAGGGAGGCGGGAGGGTCCTACGAGCAGTACTTC. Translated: CASREAGGSYEQYF.